The 8 T cell receptor beta chains given below trace back to one sample, sequenced in a study of T cell responses to AZD1222 COVID-19 vaccine. Sequencing used immunoSEQ multiplex PCR; TCRdb keeps in-frame clones, though not all of them. The sample shows about 120,000 clones, around 88% of them seen only once. Sequenced material: peripheral blood, taken on day 0 of AZD1222 vaccination. All receptors derive from an adult in good health.

V and J are TRBV19 and TRBJ2-2; TRBD1 aligns across 9 bases. With V trimmed by 8 bases and J by 5 bases, 6 bases remained unmatched. This CDR3 contains 14 residues. CDR1 is LNHDA, CDR2 SQIVND, per germline (reference sequence). The CDR3 DNA follows: TGTGCCAGTTATCCGGGACAGGGAACCGGGGAGCTGTTTTTT. The encoded protein is CASYPGQGTGELFF.

The chain joins TRBV6-2 or TRBV6-3 to TRBJ1-2, with D perhaps matching TRBD1 (5 bases). Trimming cost V 0 bases and J 6 bases, with 14 bases left between them. The CDR3 has 15 residues. From germline, CDR1 is MNHEY and CDR2 SVGEGT. CDR3 DNA sequence: TGTGCCAGCAGTTACTCCTCCGGGGGAGATGATGGCTACACCTTC. It is translated as CASSYSSGGDDGYTF.

A single count supports this clone. This chain links TRBV6-5 with TRBJ1-5; 9 positions agree with TRBD1. The CDR3 totals 15 residues. V shed 2 bases, J shed 4 bases, and the junction held 3 bases outside the gene matches. Germline V CDR1 and CDR2: MNHEY, SVGAGI. The CDR3 loop reads CASSYDRGANQPQHF. The CDR3 DNA follows: TGTGCCAGCAGTTACGACAGGGGGGCAAATCAGCCCCAGCATTTT.

V and J are TRBV11-3 and TRBJ2-1; 7 positions agree with TRBD2. CDR1 is SGHNT, CDR2 YENEEA, per germline. The CDR3 runs to 14 residues. V gave up 4 bases and J gave up 8 bases; unmatched junction bases: 8. The CDR3 protein is CASSSPRREYEQFF. The CDR3 DNA is TGTGCCAGCAGCTCGCCTCGGCGGGAGTATGAGCAGTTCTTC.

The chain uses TRBV10-3 and TRBJ2-5; no clear D. Per the germline V gene, CDR1 is ENHRY and CDR2 is SYGVKD. CDR3 length: 11 residues. Trimming shortened V by 10 bases and J by 1 base, and 7 bases separated the two germline ends. The CDR3 protein is CATGLQETQYF. DNA for the CDR3: TGTGCCACCGGCCTCCAAGAGACCCAGTACTTC.

This chain connects TRBV12-5 to TRBJ2-2; TRBD2 might be the D (6 bases). The germline V gene has CDR1 LGHNT and CDR2 FRNRAP. Between the trimmed V and J ends, which lost 3 bases and 5 bases, there was a span of 13 bases. The CDR3 spans 15 residues. The CDR3 is CASGFLNGRTGELFF. CDR3 coding DNA: TGTGCTAGTGGTTTCTTAAATGGGAGGACCGGGGAGCTGTTTTTT.

This clone was observed a few times. The rearrangement uses TRBV12-2 and TRBJ2-1; the table's D call TRBD2 went unverified against the DNA. TRBV12-2 is assigned pseudogene status. This CDR3 region has 15 residues. CDR3 coding DNA: TGTGCAAGTCGCTTAGCTAAGACTAGCAAGGGTGAGCAGTTCTTC. It translates to CASRLAKTSKGEQFF.

The CDR3 protein is CASSVATRGREQFF. The CDR3 DNA reads as TGTGCCAGCAGCGTAGCTACGAGAGGTCGGGAGCAGTTCTTC. The chain uses TRBV9 and TRBJ2-1; D is undetermined. Trimming stripped 0 bases from V and 10 bases from J, with 14 bases between. Germline lookup yields CDR1 SGDLS and CDR2 YYNGEE. The CDR3 totals 14 residues.